The rows below give T cell receptor beta chains drawn from one sample of a study of blood T cell repertoires in COVID-19. Produced via immunoSEQ multiplex PCR; TCRdb's table is partial and in-frame only. This sample yields about 42,000 clones, of which around 91% are seen a single time; about a tenth belongs to the top ten. The sample comprised peripheral blood. The origin of the receptors is a man between 50 and 59 years old with active COVID-19. CDR3s include the opening cysteine and the closing phenylalanine or tryptophan. A D gene is named only where the DNA matches it firmly. A clone size is listed for some rows: how often the clone was seen (once, few, many), or a class if it is expanded.

once,.,TRBV6-6,TRBJ2-1,CASSYYKQGEDEQFF,TGTGCCAGCAGTTACTATAAACAGGGAGAGGATGAGCAGTTCTTC
.,.,TRBV10-1,TRBJ1-2,CASSRANYGYTF,TGCGCCAGCTCCCGAGCGAACTATGGCTACACCTTC
.,.,TRBV3-1/TRBV3-2,TRBJ1-1,CASRFLGQNTEAFF,TGTGCCAGCAGATTCCTGGGACAGAACACTGAAGCTTTCTTT
once,TRBD1,TRBV11-1,TRBJ2-2,CASSHNRDRSTGELFF,TGTGCCAGCAGCCACAATCGGGACAGATCCACCGGGGAGCTGTTTTTT
.,.,TRBV28,TRBJ1-4,CASLRRDTLRLFF,TGTGCCAGCCTCCGGAGGGATACATTGCGCCTGTTTTTT
.,TRBD2,TRBV30,TRBJ2-1,CAWSSGSSYNEQFF,TGTGCCTGGAGTAGCGGGAGCTCCTACAATGAGCAGTTCTTC
.,TRBD1,TRBV18,TRBJ2-1,CASSPGTGRYNEQFF,TGTGCCAGCTCACCAGGGACAGGAAGGTACAATGAGCAGTTCTTC
.,TRBD2,TRBV7-2,TRBJ2-7,CASSFSGRGNEQYF,TGTGCCAGCAGCTTTAGCGGGAGGGGAAACGAGCAGTACTTC
.,TRBD2,TRBV5-1,TRBJ2-3,CASSLGPASGGTDTQYF,TGCGCCAGCAGCTTGGGCCCCGCTAGCGGGGGCACAGATACGCAGTATTTT
.,TRBD1,TRBV3-1/TRBV3-2,TRBJ2-3,CASSQGDRVTDTQYF,TGTGCCAGCAGCCAAGGAGACAGGGTTACAGATACGCAGTATTTT
.,.,TRBV30,TRBJ1-3,CAWMVRGGNTIYF,TGTGCCTGGATGGTTAGGGGGGGAAACACCATATATTTT
.,TRBD1,TRBV19,TRBJ1-1,CASSIWTGGVSGAEAFF,TGTGCCAGTAGTATCTGGACAGGGGGCGTCTCGGGAGCTGAAGCTTTCTTT
.,TRBD2,TRBV7-2,TRBJ2-1,CASSMTSGRVSYNEQFF,TGTGCCAGCAGCATGACTAGCGGGAGGGTGTCCTACAATGAGCAGTTCTTC
.,TRBD1,TRBV6-6,TRBJ2-5,CASSYSGGLEETQYF,TGTGCCAGCAGTTACTCAGGGGGCCTCGAAGAGACCCAGTACTTC
.,TRBD1,TRBV29-1,TRBJ1-2,CSVLLSTFQTGDGYTF,TGCAGCGTTTTACTCAGTACTTTCCAGACAGGGGATGGCTACACCTTC
.,.,TRBV27,TRBJ2-1,CASSPTSPSYNEQFF,TGTGCCAGCAGTCCCACTAGCCCGTCCTACAATGAGCAGTTCTTC
.,.,TRBV28,TRBJ1-6,CASNNNSPLHF,TGTGCCAGCAACAACAATTCACCCCTCCACTTT
.,.,TRBV27,TRBJ2-5,CASSTEAGAVETQYF,TGTGCCAGCAGTACAGAGGCAGGGGCGGTGGAGACCCAGTACTTC
.,TRBD1,TRBV7-2,TRBJ1-2,CASSETGVGGYTF,TGTGCCAGCAGCGAGACAGGGGTAGGCGGCTACACCTTC
.,.,TRBV28,TRBJ1-1,CASARGGDTTEAFF,TGTGCCAGCGCCCGGGGGGGTGATACGACTGAAGCTTTCTTT
.,.,TRBV13,TRBJ1-4,CASSSNRDFLEKLFF,TGTGCCAGCAGCTCCAACAGGGATTTCTTGGAAAAACTGTTTTTT
.,.,TRBV27,TRBJ2-7,CASSLTQSYEQYF,TGTGCCAGCAGTCTGACACAATCCTACGAGCAGTACTTC
.,.,TRBV19,TRBJ2-1,CASSIFQGPQFF,TGTGCCAGTAGTATTTTTCAGGGCCCACAGTTCTTC
.,.,TRBV27,TRBJ2-7,CASVPGDYRSYEQYF,TGTGCCAGCGTGCCAGGGGATTACCGCTCCTACGAGCAGTACTTC
once,.,TRBV11-2,TRBJ2-5,CASSRGQKETQYF,TGTGCCAGCAGCCGCGGACAGAAAGAGACCCAGTACTTC
.,TRBD2,TRBV5-5,TRBJ2-7,CASSLDLTSGIYEQYF,TGTGCCAGCAGCTTGGACCTGACTAGCGGGATTTACGAGCAGTACTTC
.,TRBD1,TRBV6-6,TRBJ2-7,CASSYLQGAHSYEQYF,TGTGCCAGCAGTTACTTACAGGGGGCCCACTCCTACGAGCAGTACTTC
.,.,TRBV29-1,TRBJ1-2,CSVDTGPYGYTF,TGCAGCGTTGATACAGGGCCCTATGGCTACACCTTC
.,.,TRBV12-5,TRBJ2-3,CASGAAGLWGPDTQYF,TGTGCTAGTGGTGCCGCAGGGCTATGGGGCCCAGATACGCAGTATTTT
.,TRBD1,TRBV10-1,TRBJ1-1,CASRETGTGGEAFF,TGCGCCAGCAGGGAGACCGGGACAGGGGGCGAAGCTTTCTTT